This TCR beta chain was captured by sequencing in a study of blood T cell repertoires in COVID-19. The sample holds a few counts of this clone. CDR1 and CDR2 from the germline V gene are MGHRA and YSYEKL. CDR3 length: 13 residues. Trimming left V 0 bases short and J 10 bases short, with 7 bases between. Assignments of participants to cohorts depended upon their own reported clinical history. Source study methods: Scientists estimated how many nucleated cells there were by amplifying reference gene primers. Data came from immunoSEQ multiplex PCR; TCRdb stores just in-frame clones and leaves some out. D and trimming come from the DNA, and the V and J calls and clone size come from that table. This sample has around 220,000 clones, with roughly 87% found just once.

The clonotype was recovered from a woman aged 30 to 39 with acute COVID-19. The genes are TRBV4-1 and TRBJ1-6; D is unresolved. The sequenced sample consisted of PBMCs or T cells enriched from blood (not recorded which). The CDR3 reads CASSQDHSSPLHF. CDR3 sequence (DNA): TGCGCCAGCAGCCAAGATCACTCCTCACCCCTCCACTTT.